This T cell receptor beta chain comes out of a study of blood T cells in healthy people across ages. Study outcomes and limitations: Those diversity estimates obtained from one million T cells were thought to be underestimates.

Comment on this clonotype: Antigen unknown.

Alongside a J-beta primer mix, a sample-barcoded 5' primer served in a second PCR lasting 7 to 11 cycles. Any given sample supplied a minimum of 3 million CDR3-containing paired-end reads. TCRdb analysed the 5' RACE reads with MiXCR anew, one entry per CDR3 protein. The sample lists about 780,000 distinct CDR3 sequences, around 62% occurring once. Germline V gene sequence: CDR1 LGHNA, CDR2 YSLEER. The ends were cut back, 4 bases at V and 8 bases at J, with 20 bases in the middle. This CDR3 is 15 amino acids long. The V call is TRBV4-3, the J call TRBJ1-2, with a possible D match to TRBD1 (6 bases). The sample consisted of blood. This TCR was sampled from a man aged 30 to 39 in good health. The CDR3 DNA is TGCGCCAGCAGCCCCGACCGAGGGGGAATTTGGGGCTACACCTTC. Its protein product is CASSPDRGGIWGYTF.